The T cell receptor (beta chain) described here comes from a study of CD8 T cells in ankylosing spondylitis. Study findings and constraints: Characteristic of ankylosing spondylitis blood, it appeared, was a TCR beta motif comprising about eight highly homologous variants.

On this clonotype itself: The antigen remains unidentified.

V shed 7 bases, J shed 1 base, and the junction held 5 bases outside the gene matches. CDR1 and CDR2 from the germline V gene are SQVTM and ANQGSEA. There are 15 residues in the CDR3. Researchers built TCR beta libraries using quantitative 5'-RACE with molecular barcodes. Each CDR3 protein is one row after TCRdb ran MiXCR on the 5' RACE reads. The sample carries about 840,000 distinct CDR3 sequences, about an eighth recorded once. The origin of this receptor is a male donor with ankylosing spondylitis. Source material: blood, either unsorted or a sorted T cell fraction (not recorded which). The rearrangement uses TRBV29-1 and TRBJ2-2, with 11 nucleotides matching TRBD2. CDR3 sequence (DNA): TGCAGCGCCTTGGGACTAGCGGTGAACACCGGGGAGCTGTTTTTT. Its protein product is CSALGLAVNTGELFF.